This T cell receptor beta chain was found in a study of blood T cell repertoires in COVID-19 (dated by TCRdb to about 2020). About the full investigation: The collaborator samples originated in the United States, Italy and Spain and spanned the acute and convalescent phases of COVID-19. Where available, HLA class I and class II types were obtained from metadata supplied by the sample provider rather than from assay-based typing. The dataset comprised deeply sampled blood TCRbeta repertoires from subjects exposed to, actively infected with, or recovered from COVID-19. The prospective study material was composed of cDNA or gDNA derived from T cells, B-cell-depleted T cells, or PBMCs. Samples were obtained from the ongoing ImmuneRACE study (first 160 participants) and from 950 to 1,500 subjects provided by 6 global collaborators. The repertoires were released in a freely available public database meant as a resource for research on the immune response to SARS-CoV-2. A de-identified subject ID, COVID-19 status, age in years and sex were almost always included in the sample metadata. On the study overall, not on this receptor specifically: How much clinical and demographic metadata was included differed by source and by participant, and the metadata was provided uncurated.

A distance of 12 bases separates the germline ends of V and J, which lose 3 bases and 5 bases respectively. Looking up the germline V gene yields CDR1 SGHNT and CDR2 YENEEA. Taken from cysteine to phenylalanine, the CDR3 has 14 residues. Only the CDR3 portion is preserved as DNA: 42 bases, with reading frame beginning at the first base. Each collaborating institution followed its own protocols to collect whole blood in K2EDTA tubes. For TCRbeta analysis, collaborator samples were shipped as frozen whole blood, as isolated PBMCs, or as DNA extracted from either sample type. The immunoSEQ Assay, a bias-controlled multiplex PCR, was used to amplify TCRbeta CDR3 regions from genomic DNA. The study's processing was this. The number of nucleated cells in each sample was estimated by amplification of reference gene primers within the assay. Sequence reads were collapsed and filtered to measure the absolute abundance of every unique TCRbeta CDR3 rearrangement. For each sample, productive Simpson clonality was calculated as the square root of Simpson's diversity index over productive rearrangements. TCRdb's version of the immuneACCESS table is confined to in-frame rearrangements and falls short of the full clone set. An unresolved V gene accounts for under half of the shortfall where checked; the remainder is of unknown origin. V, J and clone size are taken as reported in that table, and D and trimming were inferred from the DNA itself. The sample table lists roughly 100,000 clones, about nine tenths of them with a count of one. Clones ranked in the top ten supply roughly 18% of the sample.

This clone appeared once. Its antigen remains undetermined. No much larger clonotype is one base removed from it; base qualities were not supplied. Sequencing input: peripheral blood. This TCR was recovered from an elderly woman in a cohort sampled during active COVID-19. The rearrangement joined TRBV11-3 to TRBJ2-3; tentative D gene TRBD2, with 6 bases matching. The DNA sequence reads TGTGCCAGCAGCTTCTCGGGGGAGATAGATACGCAGTATTTT. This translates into CASSFSGEIDTQYF.